These T cell receptor beta chains were read from a single sample in a study of blood T cells in healthy people across ages. MiXCR was run by TCRdb on the 5' RACE reads, yielding one entry per CDR3 protein. Of around 990,000 distinct CDR3 sequences in the sample, less than 45% were seen once. Sequenced input: blood. All receptors come from a man aged 18 to 35 in good health. Both conserved end residues are part of each CDR3. A D gene is named only where the DNA matches it firmly. A row's size may be missing; if present it is once, few, many or a size class.

>TRBV5-1|TRBJ1-1|15|TRBD1|few
CASSPDQTGAAGAFF
TGCGCCAGCAGCCCCGATCAGACAGGGGCGGCGGGAGCTTTCTTT
>TRBV10-3|TRBJ2-3|16|TRBD2|few
CAISRTTSGYTDTQYF
TGTGCCATCTCCCGAACGACTAGCGGATACACAGATACGCAGTATTTT
>TRBV24-1|TRBJ2-5|15|NA|few
CATSAQAGLWETQYF
TGTGCCACCAGTGCCCAAGCGGGTCTGTGGGAGACCCAGTACTTC
>TRBV20-1|TRBJ1-2|11|NA|few
CSASENGGYTF
TGCAGTGCTAGTGAGAATGGAGGCTACACCTTC
>TRBV7-9|TRBJ1-2|12|NA|NA
CASSPGQRAYTF
TGTGCCAGCAGCCCAGGGCAGAGGGCTTACACCTTC
>TRBV5-1|TRBJ1-3|15|NA|NA
CASSLGTAGWNTIYF
TGCGCCAGCAGCTTGGGGACAGCTGGATGGAACACCATATATTTT
>TRBV5-6|TRBJ1-2|15|NA|NA
CASNQKPIRTVVDTF
TGTGCCAGCAACCAAAAGCCGATCCGCACTGTGGTGGACACCTTC
>TRBV6-5|TRBJ2-1|15|NA|NA
CACRGLAGPYNEQFF
TGTGCCTGCAGGGGGTTGGCGGGGCCCTACAATGAGCAGTTCTTC
>TRBV5-1|TRBJ2-7|13|NA|few
CASSPQVSYEQYF
TGCGCCAGCAGCCCACAGGTTTCCTACGAGCAGTACTTC
>TRBV6-2/TRBV6-3|TRBJ2-3|17|TRBD2|few
CASSYAQTSGNTDTQYF
TGTGCCAGCAGTTACGCACAGACTAGCGGAAACACAGATACGCAGTATTTT
>TRBV18|TRBJ1-3|15|NA|NA
CASSPSRLSGNTIYF
TGTGCCAGCTCACCAAGCAGGCTCTCTGGAAACACCATATATTTT
>TRBV12-3/TRBV12-4|TRBJ2-3|13|NA|NA
CASSSRTTDTKYF
TGTGCCAGCAGTTCCCGAACCACAGATACGAAGTATTTT
>TRBV12-3/TRBV12-4|TRBJ2-4|12|NA|NA
CASSLERSIQYF
TGTGCCAGCAGTTTAGAGCGCAGCATTCAGTACTTC
>TRBV30|TRBJ2-5|15|TRBD1|NA
CAWSGQGKNQETQYF
TGTGCCTGGAGTGGACAGGGAAAAAACCAAGAGACCCAGTACTTC
>TRBV29-1|TRBJ1-2|13|NA|NA
CSVGAGGKYGYTF
TGCAGCGTTGGGGCGGGGGGAAAGTATGGCTACACCTTC
>TRBV20-1|TRBJ2-5|13|NA|NA
CSARGLAKETQYF
TGCAGTGCTAGAGGTCTAGCGAAAGAGACCCAGTACTTC
>TRBV7-2|TRBJ2-1|13|TRBD1|NA
CASRVTGVNEQFF
TGTGCCAGCAGGGTTACAGGGGTAAATGAGCAGTTCTTC
>TRBV14|TRBJ1-2|12|NA|NA
CASSQGGYSYTF
TGTGCCAGCAGCCAAGGAGGTTATAGCTACACCTTC
>TRBV14|TRBJ2-7|14|TRBD2|few
CASSQGGLAYEQYF
TGTGCCAGCAGCCAAGGCGGACTAGCGTACGAGCAGTACTTC
>TRBV21-1|TRBJ2-1|18|NA|NA
CASTKPTSSNSSYNEQFF
TGTGCCAGCACCAAACCCACCAGTAGCAACAGCTCCTACAATGAGCAGTTCTTC
>TRBV20-1|TRBJ2-1|14|NA|few
CSAMDRKIANEQFF
TGCAGCGCCATGGACAGAAAGATAGCGAATGAGCAGTTCTTC
>TRBV20-1|TRBJ1-6|13|NA|NA
CSARTDSDSPLHF
TGCAGTGCTAGAACGGACAGCGATTCACCCCTCCACTTT
>TRBV6-5|TRBJ2-7|12|NA|NA
CASSKTNYEQYF
TGTGCCAGCAGTAAAACCAACTACGAGCAGTACTTC
>TRBV4-2|TRBJ2-1|14|NA|few
CASSQDWSDNEQFF
TGTGCCAGCAGCCAAGATTGGTCAGACAATGAGCAGTTCTTC
>TRBV7-8|TRBJ2-1|15|TRBD2|NA
CAIWGSGGLSNEQFF
TGTGCCATCTGGGGTAGCGGGGGGTTATCGAATGAGCAGTTCTTC
>TRBV7-2|TRBJ2-2|16|NA|NA
CASSFPSARLTGELFF
TGTGCCAGCAGCTTTCCTAGCGCTAGACTCACCGGGGAGCTGTTTTTT
>TRBV3-1|TRBJ1-2|14|NA|once
CATSGDPSFYGYTF
TGTGCCACCTCAGGGGATCCCTCATTCTATGGCTACACCTTC
>TRBV4-1|TRBJ1-2|13|NA|many
CASRPTGAYGYTF
TGCGCCAGCAGGCCAACAGGCGCCTATGGCTACACCTTC
>TRBV19|TRBJ2-5|14|NA|few
CASGGTGQGKTQYF
TGTGCCAGTGGGGGCACGGGGCAGGGAAAGACCCAGTACTTC
>TRBV9|TRBJ2-3|14|NA|few
CASSVDRATDTQYF
TGTGCCAGCAGCGTAGACAGGGCTACAGATACGCAGTATTTT
>TRBV29-1|TRBJ2-2|16|TRBD1|few
CSVDSGQGFGTGELFF
TGCAGCGTTGATTCAGGACAGGGGTTCGGCACCGGGGAGCTGTTTTTT
>TRBV25-1|TRBJ2-1|14|NA|NA
CASSDDLGGSEQFF
TGTGCCAGCAGTGATGATTTGGGGGGCTCTGAGCAGTTCTTC